The 23 T cell receptor beta chains listed next were all sequenced from one sample in a study of T-cell reconstitution after alpha-beta-depleted transplantation in children. The authors prepared the TCRbeta library with unique molecular identifiers. Each CDR3 protein is one row after TCRdb ran MiXCR on the PCR reads. In the table there are some 600,000 distinct CDR3 sequences, over 15% of which are singletons. The sequences come from PBMCs from the stem cell graft donor, collected from the stem cell graft. The source of these receptors is a human donor who donated a stem cell graft to a child with acute myeloid leukemia.

J is TRBJ2-2 and V is TRBV11-1, with D perhaps matching TRBD2 (7 bases). This CDR3 is built from 18 residues. Trimming shortened V by 0 bases and J by 0 bases, and 14 bases separated the two germline ends. CDR1 and CDR2 (germline): SGHAT, FQDESV (reference sequence). Here the CDR3 DNA reads TGTGCCAGCAGCTTAGCGGGGGGGCTCTTGGCGAACACCGGGGAGCTGTTTTTT. This sequence encodes CASSLAGGLLANTGELFF.

The chain uses TRBV28 and TRBJ1-2; D gene uncertain. Germline CDR1 and CDR2: MDHEN and SYDVKM. The CDR3 loop spans 13 amino acids. Trimming removed 9 bases at V and 6 bases at J, with 17 bases between. CDR3 DNA sequence: TGTGCCAGTCTACGGTCCCAAGGCGATGGCTACACCTTC. Residues: CASLRSQGDGYTF.

This clonotype occurred many times. The rearrangement joins TRBV6-1 to TRBJ2-1, with D possibly TRBD1 on 5 matching bases. CDR3 length: 16 amino acids. Trimming took 8 bases from V and 9 from J, leaving 26 bases between them. Germline values: CDR1 MNHNS, CDR2 SASEGT. DNA for the CDR3: TGTGCCAGCCTTACCTGGCCAGGGATGGGTAAGGGTGAGCAGTTCTTC. Translation: CASLTWPGMGKGEQFF.

The chain uses TRBV12-3 or TRBV12-4 and TRBJ2-2, with D possibly matching TRBD1 (5 bases). The CDR3 contains 15 residues. Trimming pared 6 bases from V and 6 bases from J, leaving 17 bases between. Here the CDR3 reads CASRTSGRAAGELFF. CDR3 nucleotide sequence: TGTGCCAGCAGAACCTCCGGCAGGGCGGCCGGGGAGCTGTTTTTT.

At least ten counts were recorded for this clonotype. The V call is TRBV20-1, the J call TRBJ2-2; tentative D call: TRBD1 (5 bases). Trimming removed 3 bases at V and 5 bases at J, with 10 bases between. This CDR3 comprises 13 residues. Germline CDR1 DFQATT, CDR2 SNEGSKA (reference sequence). The CDR3 protein is CSARARVTGELFF. DNA for the CDR3: TGCAGTGCTAGGGCCAGGGTAACCGGGGAGCTGTTTTTT.

This sequence joins TRBV3-1 and TRBJ1-5, with TRBD1 as a possible D gene (6 bases). Trimming took off 3 bases at V and 9 bases at J, with 18 bases between the two ends. CDR1 and CDR2 from the germline V gene are LGHDT and YNNKEL (reference sequence). The CDR3 contains 15 residues. The CDR3 DNA sequence: TGTGCCAGCAGCCAGGGACACCATGGGTCTTTGCCCCAGCATTTT. Its protein is CASSQGHHGSLPQHF.

This clonotype was recorded at least ten times. The chain links TRBV20-1 to TRBJ1-1; D gene uncertain. This CDR3 comprises 12 residues. In germline, CDR1 is DFQATT, CDR2 SNEGSKA (reference sequence). Trimming left V 0 bases short and J 1 base short, with 3 bases between. The CDR3 sequence is CSARDRNTEAFF. The DNA for the CDR3 is TGCAGTGCTAGAGACAGGAACACTGAAGCTTTCTTT.

This clonotype was seen only a few times. This sequence joins TRBV15 and TRBJ2-1, with 10 bases matching TRBD1. From germline, CDR1 is LNHNV and CDR2 YYDKDF (reference sequence). This CDR3 spans 17 amino acids. V lost 0 bases to trimming and J lost 7 bases; unmatched junction nucleotides: 9. The DNA of the CDR3 is TGTGCCACCAGCAGAGATACTGCCGGGACAGGGGTGAATGAGCAGTTCTTC. As protein: CATSRDTAGTGVNEQFF.

There are a few counts of this clonotype. The chain recombines TRBV6-6 with TRBJ2-5; no definite D call. Germline CDR1 reads MNHNY; CDR2 reads SVGAGI (reference sequence). CDR3 size: 11 residues. V lost 8 bases and J 5 bases, leaving 9 bases between the germline ends. The CDR3 protein is CASFGLETQYF. The CDR3 region has the DNA TGTGCCAGCTTTGGCTTGGAGACCCAGTACTTC.

There are many counts of this clonotype. The chain couples TRBV20-1 to TRBJ2-7; D assignment may be TRBD1 or TRBD2 (5 bases each). Trimming stripped 6 bases from V and 6 bases from J, with 21 bases between. Germline V gene lookup returns CDR1 DFQATT and CDR2 SNEGSKA (reference sequence). This CDR3 region has 14 residues. CDR3 loop: CSAPVGPGRSEQYF. Here the CDR3 DNA reads TGCAGTGCCCCCGTGGGGCCGGGGCGCAGCGAGCAGTACTTC.

This clonotype was seen repeatedly, ten times or more. J is TRBJ2-1 and V is TRBV5-1; the D is unclear. CDR3 length: 16 residues. CDR1 and CDR2 (germline): SGHRS, YFSETQ. Trimming removed 4 bases at V and 4 bases at J, with 18 bases between. The CDR3 DNA sequence: TGCGCCAGCAGCCAACCAGACAAATTGGAATACAATGAGCAGTTCTTC. This gives the protein CASSQPDKLEYNEQFF.

This clonotype was observed at least ten times. The V and J genes are TRBV29-1 and TRBJ2-2, with TRBD1 identical over 10 bases. J was trimmed by 6 bases and V by 0 bases; bases with no gene match: 4. The CDR3 contains 15 residues. Germline-derived CDR1 and CDR2 are SQVTM and ANQGSEA. In DNA, the CDR3 is TGCAGCGTTGAAGATCGACAGGGGGCGGCCGGGGAGCTGTTTTTT. Translation gives CSVEDRQGAAGELFF.

This clonotype was seen many times. The chain joins TRBV20-1 to TRBJ1-5, with TRBD1 matching 7 bases. V dropped 2 bases and J dropped 0; count of bases not matched to a gene: 4. CDR3 size: 15 residues. Per the germline V gene, CDR1 is DFQATT and CDR2 is SNEGSKA (reference sequence). In DNA form, the CDR3 reads TGCAGTGCTAGACGTCGGGACAGTAGCAATCAGCCCCAGCATTTT. Protein product: CSARRRDSSNQPQHF.

This clonotype has only a few counts. The chain carries TRBV6-1 and TRBJ2-5; TRBD1 is a possible D gene (6 bases). The CDR3 runs to 16 residues. V was shortened by 4 bases and J by 2 bases, with 17 bases between the two germline ends. Germline CDR1 reads MNHNS; CDR2 reads SASEGT. In DNA, the CDR3 is TGTGCCAGCAGTGCCATGGGGGCAGGTATACAAGAGACCCAGTACTTC. Translation: CASSAMGAGIQETQYF.

The V gene is TRBV7-9, the J gene TRBJ2-4, with D maybe TRBD2 (6 bases). Germline CDR1 SEHNR, CDR2 FQNEAQ (reference sequence). The CDR3 sequence is 12 residues long. Trimming pared 5 bases from V and 8 bases from J, leaving 10 bases between. In DNA form, the CDR3 reads TGTGCCAGCAGCCCGACTAGGGACATTCAGTACTTC. Residues: CASSPTRDIQYF.

The table lists this clonotype with a few counts. The CDR3 coding sequence is TGCAGTGCTAGTCCGGGGGGGACCCACACTGAAGCTTTCTTT. Translating gives CSASPGGTHTEAFF. The J gene is TRBJ1-1, the V gene TRBV20-1; possible D gene TRBD1, 5 bases. V was trimmed by 3 bases and J by 3 bases, leaving 14 bases between them. The CDR3 is made up of 14 amino acids. Germline loops: CDR1 DFQATT, CDR2 SNEGSKA (reference sequence).

In the case of this clonotype: A much larger clone differs by one base, so this may be a read error. The conserved phenylalanine or tryptophan is not found at the CDR3 terminus, so this likely reflects a read error. The chain has TRBV20-1 and TRBJ1-5; perhaps TRBD1 as D (6 bases). V dropped 4 bases and J dropped 7 bases, with 11 bases sitting between them. This CDR3 comprises 12 residues. Germline V gene sequence: CDR1 DFQATT, CDR2 SNEGSKA (reference sequence). CDR3 region: CSANRVNQPQHY. Here the CDR3 DNA reads TGCAGTGCTAACAGGGTAAACCAGCCCCAGCATTAT.

Only a few counts were recorded for this clonotype. The chain recombines TRBV28 with TRBJ2-5; D may correspond to TRBD1 or TRBD2 (5 bases each). Germline CDR1 reads MDHEN; CDR2 reads SYDVKM. The V end was cut by 10 bases, the J end by 4 bases, with 19 bases between. The CDR3 is 14 residues long. CDR3 sequence (DNA): TGTGCCACCATTGTCGGGGCGCAGCGAGAGACCCAGTACTTC. This translates into CATIVGAQRETQYF. Full variable domain (missing parts from reference TRBV28 and TRBJ2-5): DVKVTQSSRYLVKRTGEKVFLECVQDMDHENMFWYRQDPGLGLRLIYFSYDVKMKEKGDIPEGYSVSREKKERFSLILESASTNQTSMYLCATIVGAQRETQYFGPGTRLLVL.

This clonotype occurred a few times. DNA of the CDR3: TGCAGTGCTAGAGAAAGGACGGGCTCCTACAATGAGCAGTTCTTC. The encoded protein is CSARERTGSYNEQFF. The chain has TRBV20-1 and TRBJ2-1, with D unclear. Deletions cut 0 bases from V and 0 bases from J, with 9 bases between. The germline V gene encodes CDR1 DFQATT and CDR2 SNEGSKA (reference sequence). CDR3 length: 15 residues.

Ten or more counts support this clonotype. The CDR3 sequence is CSAFSGTEVLETQYF. Written as DNA, the CDR3 is TGCAGTGCTTTTTCCGGGACCGAAGTTTTGGAGACCCAGTACTTC. This chain connects TRBV20-1 to TRBJ2-5; D might be TRBD1 or TRBD2, each matching 5 bases. V gave up 5 bases and J gave up 5 bases, with 21 bases separating them. CDR1 and CDR2 from the germline V gene are DFQATT and SNEGSKA (reference sequence). The CDR3 has 15 amino acids.

This clonotype occurred many times. This chain joins TRBV20-1 and TRBJ1-2; tentatively, D is TRBD1 (5 bases). Germline assignment: CDR1 DFQATT and CDR2 SNEGSKA (reference sequence). Deletions cut 0 bases from V and 4 bases from J, with 15 bases between. This CDR3 has 15 residues. CDR3 region: CSAREGEEDFYGYTF. The CDR3 DNA sequence: TGCAGTGCTAGAGAGGGGGAGGAGGATTTCTATGGCTACACCTTC.

The sample holds a few counts of this clonotype. The V call is TRBV7-8, the J call TRBJ2-2; no clear D. Trimming stripped 1 base from V and 4 bases from J, with 13 bases between. The CDR3 runs 16 residues. Germline assignment: CDR1 SGHVS and CDR2 FQNEAQ. The DNA for the CDR3 is TGTGCCAGCAGCTTAGAGATCGGGTGGGCCACCGGGGAGCTGTTTTTT. It translates to CASSLEIGWATGELFF.

This clonotype was counted a few times. The chain is built from TRBV12-3 or TRBV12-4 and TRBJ1-5; D perhaps matches TRBD1 (6 bases). V gave up 5 bases and J gave up 5 bases, with 13 bases separating them. This CDR3 has 14 amino acids. CDR3 loop: CASSTDRQHQPQHF. The CDR3 nucleotides read TGTGCCAGCAGTACCGACAGGCAACATCAGCCCCAGCATTTT.